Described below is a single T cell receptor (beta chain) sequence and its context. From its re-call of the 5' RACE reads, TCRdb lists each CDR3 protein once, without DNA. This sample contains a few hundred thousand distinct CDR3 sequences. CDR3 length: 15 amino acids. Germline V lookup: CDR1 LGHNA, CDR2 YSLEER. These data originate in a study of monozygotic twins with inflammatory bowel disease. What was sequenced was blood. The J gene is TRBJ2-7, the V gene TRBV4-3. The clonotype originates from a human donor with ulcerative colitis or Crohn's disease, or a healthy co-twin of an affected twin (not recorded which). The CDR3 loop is CASSQDLLTTYEQYF.